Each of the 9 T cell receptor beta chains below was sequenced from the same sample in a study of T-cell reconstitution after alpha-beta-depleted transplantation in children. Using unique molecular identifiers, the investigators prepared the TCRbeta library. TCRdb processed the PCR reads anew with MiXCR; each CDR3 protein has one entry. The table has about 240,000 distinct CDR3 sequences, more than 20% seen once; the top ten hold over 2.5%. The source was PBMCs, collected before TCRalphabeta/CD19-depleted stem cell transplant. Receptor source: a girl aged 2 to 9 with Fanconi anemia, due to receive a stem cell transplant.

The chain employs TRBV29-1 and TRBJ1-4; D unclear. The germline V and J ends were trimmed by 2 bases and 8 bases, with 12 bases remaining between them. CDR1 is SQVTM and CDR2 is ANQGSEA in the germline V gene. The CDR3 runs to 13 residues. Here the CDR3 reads CSVETRFSEKLFF. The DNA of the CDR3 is TGCAGCGTTGAAACCAGGTTTTCGGAAAAACTGTTTTTT. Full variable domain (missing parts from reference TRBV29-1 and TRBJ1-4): SAVISQKPSRDICQRGTSLTIQCQVDSQVTMMFWYRQQPGQSLTLIATANQGSEATYESGFVIDKFPISRPNLTFSTLTVSNMSPEDSSIYLCSVETRFSEKLFFGSGTQLSVL.

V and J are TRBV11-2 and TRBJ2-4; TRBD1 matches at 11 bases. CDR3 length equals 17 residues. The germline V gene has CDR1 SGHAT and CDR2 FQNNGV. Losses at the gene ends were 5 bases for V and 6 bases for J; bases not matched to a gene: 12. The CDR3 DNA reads TGTGCCAGCAGCAACACGGACAGGGGGCTTTATGGAAACATTCAGTACTTC. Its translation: CASSNTDRGLYGNIQYF.

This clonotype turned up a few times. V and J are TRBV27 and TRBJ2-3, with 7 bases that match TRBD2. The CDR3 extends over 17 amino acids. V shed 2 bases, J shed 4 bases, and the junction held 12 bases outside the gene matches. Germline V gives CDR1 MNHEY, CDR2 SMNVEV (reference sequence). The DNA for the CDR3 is TGTGCCAGCAGTTTAAGTTTGGCGGGAGTGAGTCCAGATACGCAGTATTTT. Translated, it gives CASSLSLAGVSPDTQYF.

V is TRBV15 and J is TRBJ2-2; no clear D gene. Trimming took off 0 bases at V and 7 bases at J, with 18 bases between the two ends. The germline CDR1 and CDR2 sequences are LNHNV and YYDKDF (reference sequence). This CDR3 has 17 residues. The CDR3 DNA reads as TGTGCCACCAGCAGAGATGGTTGGGGTAATAAGATCGGGGAGCTGTTTTTT. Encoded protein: CATSRDGWGNKIGELFF.

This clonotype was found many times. CDR3 nucleotide sequence: TGTGCCAGCATGAGTGGAGGGAGTCCCTACGAGCAGTACTTC. Translation gives CASMSGGSPYEQYF. The chain links TRBV28 to TRBJ2-7, with D tentatively TRBD2 (6 bases). V was cut by 7 bases and J by 2 bases, with 15 bases left in between. Germline CDR1 is MDHEN and CDR2 is SYDVKM. The CDR3 loop spans 14 amino acids. Filled out from reference TRBV28 and TRBJ2-7, the complete variable domain reads DVKVTQSSRYLVKRTGEKVFLECVQDMDHENMFWYRQDPGLGLRLIYFSYDVKMKEKGDIPEGYSVSREKKERFSLILESASTNQTSMYLCASMSGGSPYEQYFGPGTRLTVT.

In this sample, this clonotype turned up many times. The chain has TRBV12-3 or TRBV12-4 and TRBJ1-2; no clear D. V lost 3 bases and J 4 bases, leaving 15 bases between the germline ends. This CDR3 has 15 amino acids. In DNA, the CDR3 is TGTGCCAGCAGTTTTCTCAGGACCGACCCCTATGGCTACACCTTC. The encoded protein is CASSFLRTDPYGYTF.

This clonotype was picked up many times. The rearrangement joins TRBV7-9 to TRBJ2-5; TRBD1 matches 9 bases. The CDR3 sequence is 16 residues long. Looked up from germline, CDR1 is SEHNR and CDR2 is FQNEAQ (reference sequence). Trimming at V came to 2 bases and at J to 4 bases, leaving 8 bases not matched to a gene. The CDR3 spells CASSLLIGQGRETQYF. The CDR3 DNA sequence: TGTGCCAGCAGCTTATTAATAGGACAGGGGAGAGAGACCCAGTACTTC.

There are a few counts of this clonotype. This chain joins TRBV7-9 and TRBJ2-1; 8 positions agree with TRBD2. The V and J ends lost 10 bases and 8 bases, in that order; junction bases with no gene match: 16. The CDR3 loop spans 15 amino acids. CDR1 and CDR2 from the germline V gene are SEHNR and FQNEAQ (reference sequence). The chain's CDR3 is CATRRVAGLSYEQFF. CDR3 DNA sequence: TGTGCCACCCGACGTGTAGCGGGACTAAGCTATGAGCAGTTCTTC.

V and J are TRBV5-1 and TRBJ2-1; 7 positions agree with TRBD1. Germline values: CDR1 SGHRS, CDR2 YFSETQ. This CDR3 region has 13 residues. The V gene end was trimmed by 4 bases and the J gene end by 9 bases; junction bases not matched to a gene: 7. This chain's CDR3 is CASSQQTGREQFF. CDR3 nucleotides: TGCGCCAGCAGCCAGCAGACAGGGCGTGAGCAGTTCTTC.